This entry lists 2 T cell receptor beta chains sequenced from one sample in a study of cytomegalovirus exposure and HLA in healthy donors. The PCR was carried out with 60 Vbeta primers and 13 Jbeta primers. Sequencing was performed with immunoSEQ multiplex PCR; in TCRdb, only in-frame clones are kept and a portion is missing. The sample has about 61,000 clones, roughly nine tenths seen once. Input material: PBMCs. The receptors here all came from a young man in good health and CMV-seropositive.

The J gene is TRBJ1-5, the V gene TRBV27; weak D call: TRBD1 (6 bases). In germline, CDR1 is MNHEY, CDR2 SMNVEV (reference sequence). Trimming cost V 5 bases and J 7 bases, with 15 bases left between them. CDR3 size: 14 residues. The CDR3 sequence: CASSGGAGVQPQHF. The CDR3 DNA is TGTGCCAGCAGTGGGGGGGCAGGGGTCCAGCCCCAGCATTTT.

V is TRBV5-1 and J is TRBJ2-1; D possibly corresponds to TRBD2 (6 bases). Germline V gene data show CDR1 as SGHRS and CDR2 as YFSETQ. The CDR3 is 16 amino acids. Trimming took off 4 bases at V and 4 bases at J, with 18 bases between the two ends. The CDR3 loop is CASSLGGYGTYNEQFF. DNA of the CDR3: TGCGCCAGCAGCCTCGGGGGATACGGTACGTACAATGAGCAGTTCTTC.